These 7 T cell receptor beta chains came from one sample sequenced in a study of shared clonotypes between healthy human individuals. Positive CCR7 selection of CD45RO-negative cells yielded the naive CD8 cells, and terminally differentiated effector memory CD45RA+ cells were excluded. Profiling relied on immunoSEQ multiplex PCR, and the TCRdb table lists in-frame clones only, not all of them. Here the sample spans around 1,900,000 clones, roughly 95% being singletons. The sequencing sample was made of naive CD8+ T cells from PBMCs. Receptor source: a man aged 18 to 35 in good health. Some clones in this sample may be carry-over from other donors' samples.

V usage is TRBV14 and J usage is TRBJ2-2, with a possible D match to TRBD2 (5 bases). The CDR3 extends over 12 amino acids. V lost 4 bases and J 7 bases, leaving 7 bases between the germline ends. The germline gives CDR1 SGHDN, CDR2 FVKESK. The CDR3 bases are TGTGCCAGCAGCCGGGAGATCGGGGAGCTGTTTTTT. Its protein product is CASSREIGELFF.

The chain joins TRBV6-6 to TRBJ2-5; 7 bases map to TRBD1. Germline CDR1 and CDR2: MNHNY and SVGAGI (reference sequence). CDR3 length: 15 residues. The V and J ends lost 4 bases and 2 bases, in that order; junction bases with no gene match: 7. The DNA for the CDR3 is TGTGCCAGCAGTTTCCAGGACAGGCCTCAAGAGACCCAGTACTTC. Translating it yields CASSFQDRPQETQYF.

This chain links TRBV4-1 with TRBJ2-5; 7 bases map to TRBD2. V was clipped by 4 bases and J by 3 bases; unmatched bases: 5. This CDR3 spans 14 amino acids. Per the germline V gene, CDR1 is MGHRA and CDR2 is YSYEKL. The CDR3 sequence: CASSRSGTKETQYF. DNA of the CDR3: TGCGCCAGCAGCCGAAGTGGGACTAAAGAGACCCAGTACTTC.

The table lists this clone with a count of one. The rearrangement joins TRBV12-5 to TRBJ2-1; D remains ambiguous. V gave up 6 bases and J gave up 10 bases, with 13 bases separating them. This CDR3 region has 12 residues. Germline assignment: CDR1 LGHNT and CDR2 FRNRAP. CDR3: CASGPTPVEQFF. CDR3 DNA sequence: TGTGCTAGTGGACCAACCCCAGTAGAGCAGTTCTTC. Variable domain in full (rest from reference TRBV12-5 and TRBJ2-1): DARVTQTPRHKVTEMGQEVTMRCQPILGHNTVFWYRQTMMQGLELLAYFRNRAPLDDSGMPKDRFSAEMPDATLATLKIQPSEPRDSAVYFCASGPTPVEQFFGPGTRLTVL.

This clone was observed once. The chain is built from TRBV12-5 and TRBJ2-2; 11 bases agree with TRBD2. This CDR3 comprises 17 residues. J gave up 5 bases and V 0 bases, and 5 bases lay outside the gene matches. Germline CDR1 LGHNT, CDR2 FRNRAP. The CDR3, as DNA: TGTGCTAGTGGTTTGGTCGACCCTAGCGGGAGGACCGGGGAGCTGTTTTTT. Amino acids: CASGLVDPSGRTGELFF.

This clone was detected only once. At the DNA level, this CDR3 is encoded by other sequences in the same sample as well. The V gene is TRBV27, the J gene TRBJ1-1; D is ambiguous. Germline CDR1 is MNHEY and CDR2 is SMNVEV (reference sequence). The V and J ends lost 8 bases and 4 bases respectively, with 14 bases between them. The CDR3 loop spans 13 amino acids. CDR3 residues: CASSLRVGTEAFF. CDR3 DNA sequence: TGTGCCAGCTCTCTGAGGGTGGGCACTGAAGCTTTCTTT.

The genes are TRBV19 and TRBJ1-2; no clear D. The CDR3 covers 12 residues. The germline CDR1 and CDR2 sequences are LNHDA and SQIVND (reference sequence). V was shortened by 8 bases and J by 2 bases, with 9 bases between the two germline ends. The CDR3 DNA follows: TGTGCCAGTTACTCACCGAACTATGGCTACACCTTC. Amino acids: CASYSPNYGYTF. Using reference TRBV19 and TRBJ1-2 for the parts outside the CDR3, the full variable domain is DGGITQSPKYLFRKEGQNVTLSCEQNLNHDAMYWYRQDPGQGLRLIYYSQIVNDFQKGDIAEGYSVSREKKESFPLTVTSAQKNPTAFYLCASYSPNYGYTFGSGTRLTVV.